This T cell receptor beta chain was recorded in a study of T cells after yellow fever vaccination (dated by TCRdb to between 2019 and 2020). General notes on the study: The SMART-Seq v4 Ultra Low Input RNA kit was used to prepare libraries from fractions with low cell numbers. Blood was drawn at multiple timepoints before and after primary and secondary immunization, with bulk PBMC replicates and cell subsets isolated. Two healthy male donors, one aged 18 to 30 and one aged 30 to 40 years, made up the cohort. To track T-cell clones before and after primary and booster YFV17D yellow fever vaccination, bulk TCR alpha and beta repertoires were sequenced longitudinally.

Taken from the germline V gene, the CDR1 and CDR2 loops are SGHRS and YFSETQ. The V end gives up 1 base and the J end 8 bases, leaving 6 bases in the junction not matched to a gene. The CDR3 goes from the cysteine to the phenylalanine over 14 residues. The read is trimmed to its CDR3 DNA, 42 bases read in frame from base 1. Sequencer: Illumina NovaSeq 6000. TCR cDNA was made using 5'RACE template switching, a step that added a universal primer site and unique molecular identifiers. Priming of cDNA synthesis was performed from both the TCR alpha and TCR beta constant segments. Library amplification used two PCR steps, and the second PCR step added sample barcodes and sequencing adapters. Sequencing of libraries was done on Illumina HiSeq 2500 (2x100 bp) or NovaSeq (2x150 bp). In the paper's pipeline: MIGEC handled demultiplexing of reads and collapsing into UMI consensus sequences, while MiXCR performed V(D)J alignment. Clonotypes responding to the vaccine were identified with edgeR on replicate PBMC samples, with the criteria of FDR below 0.01 and a log2 fold change above 5 up to day 15. Each bulk clonotype received a CD4 or CD8 identity based on whether the sequenced CD4 or CD8 repertoire contained that clonotype at higher abundance. The raw public reads went through TCRdb reprocessing: fastp at Q25, MiXCR clone calling, in-frame beta chains kept. For every CDR3 protein sequence, its rows merge into one entry that carries the most common genes and DNA. The authors' filters were not applied to this entry. This sample holds about 350,000 distinct CDR3 sequences; roughly 4.3% were observed only once. 20% to 25% of the sample rests with the top ten.

Sample treatment or condition, as interpreted from the label and publication: live attenuated yellow fever vaccine strain. At every blood-draw timepoint, two biological replicates of bulk PBMCs were collected. A standard Ficoll-Paque protocol was used to isolate PBMCs from peripheral blood. TriZol was used to extract RNA from bulk PBMCs, CD4 and CD8 fractions, and dextramer-positive and dextramer-negative fractions. What the authors observed across the whole study: Most clones expanded after primary vaccination (approximately 97% of CD4 and roughly 88% of CD8) were re-detected after the booster, suggesting that broad memory maintenance occurred. FACS-sorted repertoires could contain abundant contaminating clonotypes from the bulk population, so computational filtering was required. Because the study included only a couple of donors, the extent to which the findings can be generalized is limited. A small share of clonotypes was detected in both CD4 and CD8 compartments, with the overlap likely arising from convergent recombination. Compared with the primary T-cell response, the secondary T-cell response was weaker but faster, peaking on day 5 rather than day 15.

This clonotype showed up just a few times. Its recognized antigen is unknown. It has no much larger one-base neighbor in the sample; base qualities were not kept. The sample in question was PBMCs, obtained 5 days after the yellow fever booster vaccination. This clonotype originated in a man aged 18 to 30 who received the YFV17D yellow fever vaccine. The receptor chain draws on TRBV5-1 and TRBJ2-1, and 7 bases in between align with TRBD2. The DNA reads TGCGCCAGCAGCTTGATTACTAGCGAAGATGAGCAGTTCTTC. It translates to CASSLITSEDEQFF.